This TCR beta chain was recorded in a study of blood T cell repertoires in COVID-19. For the study at large: The origin of the acute and convalescent COVID-19 samples was the United States, Italy and Spain. T cells, B-cell-depleted T cells, or PBMCs supplied cDNA or gDNA.

In the authors' methods: Amplifying reference gene primers gave estimates of nucleated cell counts. Sequencing was performed with immunoSEQ multiplex PCR; in TCRdb, only in-frame clones are kept and a portion is missing. The DNA was the basis for D and trimming; V, J and clone size are from that table. The sample includes some 180,000 clones, 84% of them seen just once. CDR1 and CDR2 (germline): SQVTM, ANQGSEA. The CDR3 runs to 14 residues. Between the trimmed V and J ends, which lost 4 bases and 3 bases, there was a span of 15 bases. This TCR was sampled from a human donor in a cohort sampled during active COVID-19. The material sequenced was peripheral blood. The V call is TRBV29-1, the J call TRBJ1-1; D is ambiguous. The CDR3 reads CSVAPEARDTEAFF. DNA of the CDR3: TGCAGCGTTGCCCCAGAGGCGCGGGACACTGAAGCTTTCTTT.